This entry is about one T cell receptor delta chain. The target antigen is unknown. The CDR3 covers 18 residues. Germline values: CDR1 TSWWSYY, CDR2 QGS. The J segment lost 7 bases and the V segment lost 4 bases, leaving 20 bases of the junction unmatched. This record comes from a study of human gamma delta and Vdelta1 T cells. Whole-study results and caveats: Polyclonal Delta One T cells reportedly showed broad cytotoxic targeting of acute myeloid leukemia.

TCRdb fed the PCR reads to CATT. The top ten hold 1.5% of the sample, which has some 14,000 delta-chain clones, under 50% seen once. Specimen: Vdelta1 gamma-delta T cells from blood grown in culture (DOT cells). This receptor was obtained from a human donor in good health. The rearrangement uses TRDV1 and TRDJ1, with 8 bases that match TRDD2. Written as DNA, the CDR3 is TGTGCTCTTGGGGGAACCCACTTCCTACTCCACCGGGACGGTAAACTCATCTTT. Translating it yields CALGGTHFLLHRDGKLIF.